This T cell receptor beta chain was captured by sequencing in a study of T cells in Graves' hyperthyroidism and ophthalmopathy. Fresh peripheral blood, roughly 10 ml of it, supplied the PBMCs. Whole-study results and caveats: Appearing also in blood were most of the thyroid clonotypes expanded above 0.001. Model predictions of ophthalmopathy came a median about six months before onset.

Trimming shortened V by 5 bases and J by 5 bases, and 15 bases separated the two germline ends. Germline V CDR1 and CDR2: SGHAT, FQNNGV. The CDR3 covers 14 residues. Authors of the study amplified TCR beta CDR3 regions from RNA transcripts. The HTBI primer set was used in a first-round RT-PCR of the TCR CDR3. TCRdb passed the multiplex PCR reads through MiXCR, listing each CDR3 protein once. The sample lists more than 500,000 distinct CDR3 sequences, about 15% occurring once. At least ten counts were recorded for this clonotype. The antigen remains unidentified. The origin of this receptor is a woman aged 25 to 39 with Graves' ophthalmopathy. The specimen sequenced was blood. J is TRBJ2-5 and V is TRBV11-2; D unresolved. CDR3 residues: CASSPRLMLETQYF. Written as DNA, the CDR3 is TGTGCCAGCAGCCCACGGTTAATGCTGGAGACCCAGTACTTC. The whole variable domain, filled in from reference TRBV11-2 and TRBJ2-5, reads EAGVAQSPRYKIIEKRQSVAFWCNPISGHATLYWYQQILGQGPKLLIQFQNNGVVDDSQLPKDRFSAERLKGVDSTLKIQPAKLEDSAVYLCASSPRLMLETQYFGPGTRLLVL.